This is a list of T cell receptor beta chains from one sample in a study of shared clonotypes between healthy human individuals. TCRdb's copy holds only in-frame clones and misses some; the assay was immunoSEQ multiplex PCR. This sample carries about 2.2 million clones, roughly 91% of them seen once, and the ten largest clones take roughly 1.8%. The sequencing input was naive CD8+ T cells from PBMCs. The receptors stem from a young man in good health. Some clones in this sample may be carry-over from other donors' samples. The CDR3 runs from the conserved cysteine through the conserved F or W. A D gene is named only where the DNA matches it firmly. Only some rows state a clone size, as once, few, many or a class for expanded clones.

d_call j_call clone_size v_call cdr3_length cdr3_nt cdr3_aa
TRBD2 TRBJ2-7 NA TRBV5-1 15 TGCGCCAGCAGCTCCCCCGGAGCGGGAGCCCACGAGCAGTACTTC CASSSPGAGAHEQYF
NA TRBJ1-2 NA TRBV19 17 TGTGCCAGTAGTATAGAACGCCCCCGGGGTCTTCCCGATGGCTACACCTTC CASSIERPRGLPDGYTF
TRBD2 TRBJ2-5 NA TRBV27 14 TGTGCCAGCAGTCCCCTGCGGGGGAAAGAGACCCAGTACTTC CASSPLRGKETQYF
NA TRBJ1-5 few TRBV28 11 TGTGCCAGCAGTACGAATCAGCCCCAGCATTTT CASSTNQPQHF
NA TRBJ2-2 once TRBV6-5 13 TGTGCCAGCAGTTACTCTAACACCGGGGAGCTGTTTTTT CASSYSNTGELFF
NA TRBJ2-1 NA TRBV9 14 TGTGCCAGCAGCGTTCAGGGGAGGTACGATGAGCAGTTCTTC CASSVQGRYDEQFF
TRBD2 TRBJ2-3 NA TRBV7-9 16 TGTGCCAGCAGCCCGGGGACTAGCCCCTACCCGGGGACGCAGTATTTT CASSPGTSPYPGTQYF
NA TRBJ2-1 NA TRBV28 14 TGTGCCAGCAGTTTAGGGGGGTCCTACAATGAGCAGTTCTTC CASSLGGSYNEQFF
NA TRBJ1-1 NA TRBV27 13 TGTGCCAGCAGCGTCGGGAGGGGCACTGAAGCTTTCTTT CASSVGRGTEAFF
TRBD2 TRBJ2-1 NA TRBV7-3 15 TGTGCCAGCAGCCCCGGACTAGCGGGTGACAATGAGCAGTTCTTC CASSPGLAGDNEQFF
TRBD1 TRBJ2-1 NA TRBV6-5 16 TGTGCCAGCAGTTACCACGGGACAGGGGCGTCCAATGAGCAGTTCTTC CASSYHGTGASNEQFF
NA TRBJ2-2 NA TRBV27 17 TGTGCCAGCAGTTTAACGCCGGGCCAGGGCCGGACCGGGGAGCTGTTTTTT CASSLTPGQGRTGELFF
TRBD2 TRBJ2-7 NA TRBV28 16 TGTGCCAGCTTAAAAAAAGGGGCTAGCGGGGGGTACGAGCAGTACTTC CASLKKGASGGYEQYF
TRBD2 TRBJ2-1 NA TRBV7-9 13 TGTGCCAGCAGGGGGAGGGCTAGCTTGGAGCAGTTCTTC CASRGRASLEQFF
TRBD1 TRBJ1-4 NA TRBV4-3 21 TGCGCCAGCAGCCAAGATGGCCAACAGACAGGGTGGGAAGCAACTAATGAAAAACTGTTTTTT CASSQDGQQTGWEATNEKLFF
TRBD1 TRBJ2-1 NA TRBV15 14 TGTGCCACCAGAACCGGGACAGGGTTCAATGAGCAGTTCTTC CATRTGTGFNEQFF
NA TRBJ2-2 NA TRBV4-3 16 TGCGCCAGCAGCCAAGACGGCGCAGGGCGTACCGGGGAGCTGTTTTTT CASSQDGAGRTGELFF
NA TRBJ2-5 NA TRBV28 15 TGTGCCAGCAGTTTTCCGGACTCGACTTCTGAGACCCAGTACTTC CASSFPDSTSETQYF
NA TRBJ2-4 NA TRBV28 17 TGTGCCAGCAGTAAAACAGGGACTCTAGCGGCCAAAAACATTCAGTACTTC CASSKTGTLAAKNIQYF
NA TRBJ1-1 NA TRBV10-1 11 TGCGCTACCTCGGGAGGCAGTGAAGCTTTCTTT CATSGGSEAFF
NA TRBJ2-5 NA TRBV4-1 17 TGCGCCAGCAGCCAAGGATCGGTACCTGGAGGAACGGAGACCCAGTACTTC CASSQGSVPGGTETQYF
TRBD2 TRBJ2-7 once TRBV5-1 16 TGCGCCAGCAGCTTGGACCGGACTAGCGTCTCCTACGAGCAGTACTTC CASSLDRTSVSYEQYF
TRBD2 TRBJ2-1 few TRBV14 14 TGTGCCAGCAGCCAAACTAGCGGGGCCTTTGGGCAGTTCTTC CASSQTSGAFGQFF
NA TRBJ2-2 NA TRBV9 13 TGTGCCAGCAGCGTAGCGGGGCCCGGGGAGCTGTTTTTT CASSVAGPGELFF
NA TRBJ2-1 NA TRBV19 11 TGTGCCAGTAGTACGTACAATGAGCAGTTCTTC CASSTYNEQFF
NA TRBJ2-7 NA TRBV14 14 TGTGCCAGCAGCCGACCCCAGGTAGACTACGAGCAGTACTTC CASSRPQVDYEQYF
TRBD2 TRBJ2-1 NA TRBV4-3 15 TGCGCCAGCAGCCAGGGTAGCGGGAAAAACAATGAGCAGTTCTTC CASSQGSGKNNEQFF
NA TRBJ1-1 once TRBV27 14 TGTGCCAGCAGTTTATCGCGGGGAGCGGCTGAAGCTTTCTTT CASSLSRGAAEAFF
NA TRBJ2-5 NA TRBV7-9 14 TGTGCCAGCAGCTCCGTAGGCAGCTGGGAGACCCAGTACTTC CASSSVGSWETQYF
TRBD1 TRBJ2-7 NA TRBV10-3 20 TGTGCCATCCGAGACCCCCGAGACAGGGTCGGGGAAACTAATCTCTACGAGCAGTACTTC CAIRDPRDRVGETNLYEQYF
TRBD1 TRBJ1-1 once TRBV5-4 14 TGTGCCAGCAGCTTACGACAGGGGGTCACTGAAGCTTTCTTT CASSLRQGVTEAFF
NA TRBJ1-1 NA TRBV6-5 15 TGTGCCAGCAGTCAGGACGGGTCATTGAACACTGAAGCTTTCTTT CASSQDGSLNTEAFF
NA TRBJ2-7 NA TRBV27 12 TGTGCCAGCAGCGATGGGGGATACGAGCAGTACTTC CASSDGGYEQYF
TRBD1 TRBJ1-5 NA TRBV27 15 TGTGCCAGCACTCCCGGGACAGGGAGCAATCAGCCCCAGCATTTT CASTPGTGSNQPQHF
NA TRBJ2-7 NA TRBV11-2 15 TGTGCCAGCAGCTTAGGTTCAGGGCCAACCTACGAGCAGTACTTC CASSLGSGPTYEQYF
NA TRBJ1-5 NA TRBV28 17 TGTGCCAGCAGCCCCCAGAGGGGTAGAATTAACAATCAGCCCCAGCATTTT CASSPQRGRINNQPQHF
NA TRBJ2-1 NA TRBV7-9 13 TGTGCCAGCAGACCCAGGGTTGGCTATGAGCAGTTCTTC CASRPRVGYEQFF
NA TRBJ1-5 NA TRBV28 13 TGTGCCAGCAGTTTACGACAGGACCAGCCCCAGCATTTT CASSLRQDQPQHF
NA TRBJ1-2 NA TRBV7-8 15 TGTGCCAGCAGCTTAGCGCTATCACAGAACTATGGCCACACCTTC CASSLALSQNYGHTF
TRBD2 TRBJ2-5 NA TRBV15 15 TGTGCCACCAGCACTGGGACTAGCGGGAGGGAGACCCAGTACTTC CATSTGTSGRETQYF
TRBD1 TRBJ2-7 NA TRBV30 15 TGTGCCTGGAGAGGTTTTGGACAGGGAGAGTACGAGCAGTACTTC CAWRGFGQGEYEQYF
NA TRBJ1-2 NA TRBV28 15 TGTGCCAGCAGTGTTCAAACGGGACGGAACTATGGCTACACCTTC CASSVQTGRNYGYTF
NA TRBJ1-2 NA TRBV9 14 TGTGCCAGCAGCCCCCCTAACAGGGTCGATGGCTACACCTTC CASSPPNRVDGYTF
NA TRBJ2-1 NA TRBV7-2 15 TGTGCCAGCAGCTTAGATCAGGGGTGGTACGATGAGCAGTTCTTC CASSLDQGWYDEQFF
NA TRBJ1-4 once TRBV11-2 15 TGTGCCAGCAGCTTAGTGGCCAGTAAGGTCGAAAAACTGTTTTTT CASSLVASKVEKLFF